These T cell receptor beta chains were read from a single sample in a study of identifying expanded T cells in peripheral blood. Sequenced by immunoSEQ multiplex PCR; TCRdb stores in-frame clones only, minus some. The sample holds roughly 61,000 clones, approximately 90% seen once. Input material: blood. Receptors were obtained from a person between 18 and 69 years old in good health. The CDR3 runs from the conserved cysteine through the conserved F or W. The order of the fields is V gene, CDR3 length, CDR3 protein.

>TRBV9|13
CARGTSGPGELFF
>TRBV5-1|13
CASSLGQYYGYTF
>TRBV27|17
CASSFLLIQGGLNEQFF
>TRBV13|15
CASSLGLAGVGTQYF
>TRBV29-1|17
CSVVRRLAGTMNTEAFF
>TRBV7-9|16
CASSSSTEPTYNEQFF
>TRBV7-3|13
CASSLIDRDTQYF
>TRBV4-2|16
CASSLGTINSGNTIYF
>TRBV5-4|14
CASSLEGRTGELFF
>TRBV27|12
CASSPLRGEQYF
>TRBV4-1|14
CASSQVGTDYGYTF
>TRBV6-6|12
CASSYLNTEAFF
>TRBV28|15
CASSPPSGGREKLFF
>TRBV6-4|13
CARWTSGSYEQYF
>TRBV2|13
CASRFSTNQPQHF
>TRBV30|14
CAWSVGQGVPPLHF
>TRBV19|16
CASMTPGTAYNQPQHF
>TRBV28|13
CASSFQGAYEQYF
>TRBV7-2|12
CASSLDWGGYTF
>TRBV6-5|15
CASRSGQGRNSPLHF
>TRBV7-2|16
CASSFPGSGRRDGYTF
>TRBV19|17
CASSIAANLRGGTEAFF
>TRBV6-1|17
CASSEVPTDRFNYEQYF
>TRBV9|13
CASSPGEYQPQHF
>TRBV28|13
CASSLGAAKAQYF
>TRBV6-1|15
CASRLQVGISYEQYF
>TRBV6-5|15
CASRLDRGGHNEQFF
>TRBV27|14
CASSLRAGPYGYTF
>TRBV2|15
CASSELGPTNTEAFF
>TRBV9|15
CASSSSGGGTYEQYF
>TRBV20-1|10
CSALPYPLHF
>TRBV5-1|16
CASSLVPGTLNTEAFF
>TRBV7-9|14
CASSFRGAQETQYF
>TRBV28|18
CASTGQGLGGRAPGELFF
>TRBV11-2|13
CASSRGSAREQYF
>TRBV9|13
CASSFDRGQTQYF
>TRBV5-6|15
CASSWDRGSKNIQYF
>TRBV9|14
CASSLGQQGNTIYF
>TRBV15|15
CATSRVGGLSDTQYF
>TRBV2|15
CASSEGPVESYEQYF
>TRBV10-3|11
CAQARIQPQHF